Given below is one T cell receptor beta chain in context. The antigen remains unidentified. A diagnosis was made from clinical symptoms together with serum thyroxine, TRAb, thyroid ultrasound and orbital computed tomography. PBMCs came from over 9.5 ml of fresh peripheral blood. This sample is drawn from a study of Graves' ophthalmopathy and Graves' hyperthyroidism. RNA transcripts were the source from which TCR beta CDR3 regions were amplified. An initial RT-PCR round employing HTBI primers preceded a second-round multiplex PCR. Each CDR3 protein is one row after TCRdb ran MiXCR on the multiplex PCR reads. The data show 350,000 to 400,000 distinct CDR3 sequences, with roughly 18% seen just once and around 1.6% held by the top ten. There are 15 residues in the CDR3. V trimming: 8 bases; J trimming: 1 base; junction bases outside the gene matches: 10. Regarding the study as a whole: Blood also contained most of the expanded thyroid clonotypes above 0.001 frequency.

The sample taken for sequencing was peripheral blood. The origin of this receptor is a woman younger than 35 with Graves' ophthalmopathy. V gene TRBV12-3 or TRBV12-4 combines with J gene TRBJ1-1, with 7 positions matching TRBD1. This chain's CDR3 is CASADRDRGNTEAFF. The CDR3 DNA reads TGTGCCAGCGCCGACAGGGACCGGGGGAACACTGAAGCTTTCTTT.